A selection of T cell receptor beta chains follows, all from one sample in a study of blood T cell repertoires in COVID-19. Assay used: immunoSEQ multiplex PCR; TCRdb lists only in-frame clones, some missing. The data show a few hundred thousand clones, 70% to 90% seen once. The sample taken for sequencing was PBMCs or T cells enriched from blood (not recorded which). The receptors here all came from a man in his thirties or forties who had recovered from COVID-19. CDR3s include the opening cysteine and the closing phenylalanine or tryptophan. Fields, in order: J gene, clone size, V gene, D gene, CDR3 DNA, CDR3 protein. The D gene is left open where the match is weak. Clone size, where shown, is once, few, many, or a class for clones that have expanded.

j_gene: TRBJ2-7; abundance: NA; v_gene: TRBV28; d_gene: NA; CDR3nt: TGTGCCAGCAGTTTACCCGAGTTTGTTGGGCCCCACGGCTACGAGCAGTACTTC; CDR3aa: CASSLPEFVGPHGYEQYF
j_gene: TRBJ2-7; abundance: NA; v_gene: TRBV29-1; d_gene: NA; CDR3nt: TGCAGCGTGGAAACCGGGACCTACGAGCAGTACTTC; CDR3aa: CSVETGTYEQYF
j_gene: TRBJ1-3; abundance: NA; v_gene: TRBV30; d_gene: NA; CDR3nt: TGTGCCTGGAGTGAGACACCTGGAAACACCATATATTTT; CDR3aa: CAWSETPGNTIYF
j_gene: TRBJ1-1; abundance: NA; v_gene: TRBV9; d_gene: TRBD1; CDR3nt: TGTGCCAGCAGCCTGACAGGGATTAACACTGAAGCTTTCTTT; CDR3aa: CASSLTGINTEAFF
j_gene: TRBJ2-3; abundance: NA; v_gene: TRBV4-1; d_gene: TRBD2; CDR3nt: TGCGCCAGCAGCCATGGGGGGGCAGATACGCAGTATTTT; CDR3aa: CASSHGGADTQYF
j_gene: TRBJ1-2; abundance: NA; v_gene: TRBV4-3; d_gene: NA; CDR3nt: TGCGCCAGCAGCCAAGATTTGAACAGTTATGGCTACACCTTC; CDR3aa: CASSQDLNSYGYTF
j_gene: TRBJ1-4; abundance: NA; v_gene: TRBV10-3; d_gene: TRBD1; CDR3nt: TGTGCCATCAGTGAGTCGCGTCGAACAGGGGGCGTAGGTGAAAAACTGTTTTTT; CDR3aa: CAISESRRTGGVGEKLFF
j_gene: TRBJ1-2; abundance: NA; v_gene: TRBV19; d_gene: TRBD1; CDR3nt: TGTGCCAGTTCCCTTTCCCTCGACAGGGTGAGTGGAGGCTACACCTTC; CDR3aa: CASSLSLDRVSGGYTF
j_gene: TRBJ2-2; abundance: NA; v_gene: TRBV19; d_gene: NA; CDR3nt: TGTGCCAGTAGTATTGCCGGGGATGGCACCGGGGAGCTGTTTTTT; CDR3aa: CASSIAGDGTGELFF
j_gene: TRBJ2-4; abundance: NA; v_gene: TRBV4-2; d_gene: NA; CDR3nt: TGTGCCAGCAGCCAAGCGGTGAGGGGACACTTGGCCAAAAACATTCAGTACTTC; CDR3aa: CASSQAVRGHLAKNIQYF
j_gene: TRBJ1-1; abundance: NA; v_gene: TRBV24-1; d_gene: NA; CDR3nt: TGTGCCACCAGTGATTTGAGAGGCGGTGAAGCTTTCTTT; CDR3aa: CATSDLRGGEAFF
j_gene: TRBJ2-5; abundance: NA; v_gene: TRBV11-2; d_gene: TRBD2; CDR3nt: TGTGCCAGCAGCTTAGGTTCCGAGACTAGCGGGGTGGAGACCCAGTACTTC; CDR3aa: CASSLGSETSGVETQYF
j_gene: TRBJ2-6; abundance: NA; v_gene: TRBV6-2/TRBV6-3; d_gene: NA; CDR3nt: TGTGCCAGCAGTGGTGGCGGCTCTGGGGCCAACGTCCTGACTTTC; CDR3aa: CASSGGGSGANVLTF
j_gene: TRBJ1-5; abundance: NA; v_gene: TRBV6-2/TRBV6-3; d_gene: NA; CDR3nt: TGTGCCAGCAGTTATGGCCGTAATCAGCCCCAGCATTTT; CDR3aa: CASSYGRNQPQHF
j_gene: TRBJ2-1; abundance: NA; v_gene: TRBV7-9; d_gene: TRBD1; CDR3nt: TGTGCCAGCAGCCAGAGGGGGCCCAAGAGCTCCTACAATGAGCAGTTCTTC; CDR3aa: CASSQRGPKSSYNEQFF
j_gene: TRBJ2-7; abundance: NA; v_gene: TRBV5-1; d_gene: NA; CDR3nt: TGCGCCAGCAGTATAGGACAGAGCTCCTACGAGCAGTACTTC; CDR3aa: CASSIGQSSYEQYF
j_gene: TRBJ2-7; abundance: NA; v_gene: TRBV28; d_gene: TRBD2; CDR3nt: TGTGCCATCGGGACTAGCGGGTTACAAGCCTACGAGCAGTACTTC; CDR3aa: CAIGTSGLQAYEQYF
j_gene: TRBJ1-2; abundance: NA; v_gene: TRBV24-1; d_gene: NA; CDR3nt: TGTGCCACCAGTGAAGTCGGCGGCTATGGCTACACCTTC; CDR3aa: CATSEVGGYGYTF
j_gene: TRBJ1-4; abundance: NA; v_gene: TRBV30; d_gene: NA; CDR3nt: TGTGCCTGGACTGGGGGGGCTAATGAAAAACTGTTTTTT; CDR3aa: CAWTGGANEKLFF
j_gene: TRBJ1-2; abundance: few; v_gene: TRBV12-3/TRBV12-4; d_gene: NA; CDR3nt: TGTGCCAGCAGCCCTGGTCACAGAGGCTACACCTTC; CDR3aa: CASSPGHRGYTF
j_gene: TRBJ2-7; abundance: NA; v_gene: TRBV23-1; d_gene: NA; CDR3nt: TGCGCCAGCAGTCTCCCTCGCCGCGGGACCCTAAATAAAGCAAATGACTACGAGCAGTACTTC; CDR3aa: CASSLPRRGTLNKANDYEQYF
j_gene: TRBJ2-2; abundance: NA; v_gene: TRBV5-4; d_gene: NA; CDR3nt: TGTGCCAGCAGCTTGGGGACAGTTTCGAACACCGGGGAGCTGTTTTTT; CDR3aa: CASSLGTVSNTGELFF